One T cell receptor (beta chain) is described in this entry. The sample is drawn from a study of blood T cell repertoires in COVID-19. Study context: Nucleic acid was either cDNA or gDNA, and it came from T cells, B-cell-depleted T cells, or PBMCs.

This table comes from immunoSEQ multiplex PCR, and its TCRdb copy is limited to in-frame clones, with some not included. Among around 150,000 clones listed, 65% to 90% were seen once. Germline V gives CDR1 KGHDR, CDR2 SFDVKD. The junction had 5 bases not matched to a gene; V was cut back by 7 bases and J by 8 bases. This CDR3 region has 14 residues. Patients of the Seattle cohort, enrolled during active infection, were followed longitudinally. The receptor was derived from a woman between 40 and 50 years old with COVID-19, enrolled during active disease. The chain couples TRBV24-1 to TRBJ2-2; 11 bases match TRBD1. The sample was peripheral blood. The CDR3 DNA sequence: TGTGCCACCAGAGGACAGGGGGCGGCGGGGGAGCTGTTTTTT. This translates into CATRGQGAAGELFF.